A single sample is the source of the 30 T cell receptor beta chains below, sequenced in a study of somatic mutations in cytotoxic T cells in rheumatoid arthritis. Assay: immunoSEQ multiplex PCR; the TCRdb copy retains only in-frame clones and omits some. Seen here are 6,000 to 8,000 clones, roughly four fifths observed once, and the top ten hold less than 20%. Source material: CD8+ T cells sorted from blood. The receptors here all came from an adult with rheumatoid arthritis.

This clone was detected only a few times. The chain combines TRBV7-9 with TRBJ2-5; D unresolved. Germline V CDR1 and CDR2: SEHNR, FQNEAQ (reference sequence). Deletions cut 7 bases from V and 7 bases from J, with 13 bases between. The length of the CDR3 is 12 residues. This CDR3 reads CASTRSVLTQYF. DNA for the CDR3: TGTGCCAGCACCCGGTCAGTCTTGACCCAGTACTTC.

This rearrangement joins TRBV7-9 to TRBJ1-2; weak D call: TRBD1 (6 bases). From germline, CDR1 is SEHNR and CDR2 FQNEAQ (reference sequence). This CDR3 is 14 amino acids long. Trimming took off 8 bases at V and 4 bases at J, with 17 bases between the two ends. The CDR3: CASVPGQNLYGYTF. CDR3 DNA sequence: TGTGCCAGCGTTCCAGGACAGAACCTCTATGGCTACACCTTC.

The V call is TRBV5-8, the J call TRBJ1-2, with D possibly matching TRBD1 (5 bases). V gave up 2 bases and J gave up 3 bases, with 8 bases separating them. In germline, CDR1 is SGHTS, CDR2 YDEGEE. The CDR3 runs 13 residues. CDR3 sequence: CASSFGGDYGYTF. CDR3 DNA sequence: TGTGCCAGCAGCTTTGGGGGAGACTATGGCTACACCTTC.

V gene TRBV19 combines with J gene TRBJ2-3, with D uncertain. With 3 bases removed from V and 0 bases from J, the gap between germline ends came to 7 bases. The CDR3 has 14 residues. Germline CDR1 LNHDA, CDR2 SQIVND (reference sequence). CDR3 coding DNA: TGTGCCAGTAGTATTAGAGCTAGCACAGATACGCAGTATTTT. This translates into CASSIRASTDTQYF.

The V call is TRBV27, the J call TRBJ2-3; TRBD2 aligns across 11 bases. After removal of 4 bases from V and 6 bases from J, the junction contained 12 bases not matched to a gene. This CDR3 is built from 17 residues. Germline V lookup: CDR1 MNHEY, CDR2 SMNVEV (reference sequence). The CDR3 DNA reads as TGTGCCAGCAGTTCCTTCGGGACTAGCGGCCCTTCGGATACGCAGTATTTT. Translated, it gives CASSSFGTSGPSDTQYF.

The chain uses TRBV30 and TRBJ2-5, with D perhaps assigned TRBD1 or TRBD2 (5 bases each). From germline, CDR1 is GTSNPN and CDR2 SVGIG (reference sequence). The CDR3 totals 13 residues. V lost 4 bases and J lost 1, with 10 bases in between. In DNA form, the CDR3 reads TGTGCCTGGAATCCGGGACCCCAAGAGACCCAGTACTTC. The encoded protein is CAWNPGPQETQYF.

The V gene is TRBV7-2, the J gene TRBJ2-3; no definite D call. Trimming removed 6 bases at V and 1 base at J, with 11 bases between. Germline assignment: CDR1 SGHTA and CDR2 FQGNSA. The CDR3 has 14 residues. CDR3: CASSFAQGTDTQYF. The CDR3 DNA reads TGTGCCAGCAGTTTCGCCCAGGGCACAGATACGCAGTATTTT.

The chain uses TRBV7-9 and TRBJ2-6; 7 bases map to TRBD2. Germline assignment: CDR1 SEHNR and CDR2 FQNEAQ (reference sequence). J lost 2 bases, V lost 5 bases, and 12 bases had no gene match. This CDR3 spans 18 amino acids. The DNA of the CDR3 is TGTGCCAGCAGCCCGAACACGGGGAGGGTTACTGGGGCCAACGTCCTGACTTTC. Translation gives CASSPNTGRVTGANVLTF.

This clone is judged medium-sized. Other DNA sequences in this specimen translate into the identical CDR3. This chain connects TRBV6-5 to TRBJ2-7, with TRBD1 identical over 9 bases. The germline V gene encodes CDR1 MNHEY and CDR2 SVGAGI. With 5 bases clipped from V and 4 bases from J, the junction kept 6 bases outside the gene matches. The CDR3 runs to 14 residues. CDR3 coding DNA: TGTGCCAGCAGTCCGGGACAGGGCCGATACGAGCAGTACTTC. Protein: CASSPGQGRYEQYF.

This chain links TRBV28 with TRBJ1-1, with D hard to call. The germline CDR1 and CDR2 sequences are MDHEN and SYDVKM. V dropped 2 bases and J dropped 3 bases, with 4 bases sitting between them. The CDR3 runs to 12 residues. The CDR3 bases are TGTGCCAGCAGTTTAGTGTACACTGAAGCTTTCTTT. Its protein product is CASSLVYTEAFF.

The gene calls are TRBV5-1 and TRBJ2-3; D is uncertain. Germline values: CDR1 SGHRS, CDR2 YFSETQ. V was clipped by 0 bases and J by 1 base, with 6 bases between them. This CDR3 is 14 amino acids long. The CDR3 is CASSLGLGTDTQYF. Written as DNA, the CDR3 is TGCGCCAGCAGCTTGGGCCTTGGCACAGATACGCAGTATTTT.

In this sample, this clone turned up once. The chain links TRBV7-9 to TRBJ2-5; TRBD1 agrees at 8 bases. Germline assignment: CDR1 SEHNR and CDR2 FQNEAQ (reference sequence). This CDR3 is built from 15 residues. V lost 1 base and J lost 5; bases outside the gene matches: 6. The CDR3 DNA reads TGTGCCAGCAGCTTAGGGACAGGGCTGAGCGAGACCCAGTACTTC. Translating it yields CASSLGTGLSETQYF.

The rearrangement joins TRBV5-1 to TRBJ2-5; 10 bases are a match to TRBD1. V dropped 3 bases and J dropped 2; count of bases not matched to a gene: 7. The CDR3 totals 16 residues. Germline lookup yields CDR1 SGHRS and CDR2 YFSETQ. This CDR3 is CASSYSGTGVQETQYF. Written as DNA, the CDR3 is TGCGCCAGCAGCTATTCCGGGACAGGGGTACAAGAGACCCAGTACTTC.

DNA of the CDR3: TGTGCCAGCAGTTACTCGGGGCCCAGGGGCACTGAAGCTTTCTTT. This codes for CASSYSGPRGTEAFF. The chain recombines TRBV6-6 with TRBJ1-1, with D perhaps matching TRBD1 (6 bases). Germline loops: CDR1 MNHNY, CDR2 SVGAGI (reference sequence). The CDR3 covers 15 residues. Trimming left V 0 bases short and J 4 bases short, with 12 bases between.

The chain couples TRBV2 to TRBJ2-3; D gene unclear. V gave up 7 bases and J gave up 0 bases, with 14 bases separating them. CDR3 length: 15 amino acids. Per germline, CDR1 SNHLY and CDR2 FYNNEI. Here the CDR3 reads CASILLPGSTDTQYF. The CDR3 DNA follows: TGTGCCAGCATCCTGCTCCCCGGTAGCACAGATACGCAGTATTTT.

J is TRBJ1-2 and V is TRBV7-9; TRBD1 agrees at 10 bases. After removal of 5 bases from V and 7 bases from J, the junction contained 13 bases not matched to a gene. Per the germline V gene, CDR1 is SEHNR and CDR2 is FQNEAQ (reference sequence). CDR3 size: 16 residues. The CDR3 nucleotides are TGTGCCAGCAGCCCCAAGGACAGGGGGACAGCGTTTGGCTACACCTTC. This translates into CASSPKDRGTAFGYTF.

V and J are TRBV19 and TRBJ2-1; D not certain. Germline CDR1 LNHDA, CDR2 SQIVND (reference sequence). This CDR3 spans 12 amino acids. With 5 bases removed from V and 6 bases from J, the gap between germline ends came to 8 bases. This CDR3 reads CASSPIGNEQFF. In nucleotides, the CDR3 is TGTGCCAGTAGTCCGATAGGCAATGAGCAGTTCTTC.

CDR3 region: CASSLRASGGRWTGELFF. In DNA form, the CDR3 reads TGTGCCAGCAGCCTCCGGGCTAGCGGGGGCCGGTGGACCGGGGAGCTGTTTTTT. This chain joins TRBV7-6 and TRBJ2-2; 10 bases align to TRBD2. V shed 5 bases, J shed 5 bases, and the junction held 14 bases outside the gene matches. The germline CDR1 and CDR2 sequences are SGHVS and FNYEAQ. This CDR3 has 18 amino acids. The full variable domain, rest sourced from reference TRBV7-6 and TRBJ2-2, is GAGVSQSPRYKVTKRGQDVALRCDPISGHVSLYWYRQALGQGPEFLTYFNYEAQQDKSGLPNDRFSAERPEGSISTLTIQRTEQRDSAMYRCASSLRASGGRWTGELFFGEGSRLTVL.

The chain couples TRBV4-1 to TRBJ1-1; D might be TRBD1 (6 bases). Trimming shortened V by 8 bases and J by 3 bases, and 16 bases separated the two germline ends. The CDR3 spans 14 residues. CDR1 is MGHRA, CDR2 YSYEKL, per germline. CDR3 bases: TGCGCCAGCCGGGGGCCTCTGAGGGACACTGAAGCTTTCTTT. Protein: CASRGPLRDTEAFF.

This chain joins TRBV6-6 and TRBJ1-3; D not certain. This CDR3 has 13 residues. V was clipped by 6 bases and J by 1 base, with 7 bases between them. Germline V gene data show CDR1 as MNHNY and CDR2 as SVGAGI (reference sequence). CDR3 DNA sequence: TGTGCCAGCAGGGAGGGATCTGGAAACACCATATATTTT. Protein: CASREGSGNTIYF.

The rearrangement joins TRBV30 to TRBJ2-7, with 10 bases lining up with TRBD1. The germline V gene encodes CDR1 GTSNPN and CDR2 SVGIG (reference sequence). The trim removed 3 bases at V and 0 bases at J, leaving 2 bases unmatched. The CDR3 contains 14 residues. CDR3 nucleotide sequence: TGTGCCTGGAGGACAGGGGGCGCCTCCTACGAGCAGTACTTC. Translating it yields CAWRTGGASYEQYF.

The V call is TRBV2, the J call TRBJ2-1; D is possibly TRBD1 (6 bases). Germline V lookup: CDR1 SNHLY, CDR2 FYNNEI. The CDR3 covers 14 residues. V lost 6 bases and J lost 1, with 10 bases in between. In nucleotides, the CDR3 is TGTGCCAGCAGGCCGAGGGGGTCCTACAATGAGCAGTTCTTC. Amino acid sequence: CASRPRGSYNEQFF.

The table lists this clone with a few counts. The chain recombines TRBV19 with TRBJ2-7; D perhaps matches TRBD2 (5 bases). The CDR3 loop spans 14 amino acids. V was shortened by 4 bases and J by 7 bases, with 17 bases between the two germline ends. Germline assignment: CDR1 LNHDA and CDR2 SQIVND (reference sequence). This chain's CDR3 is CASSTSERTLEQYF. The DNA of the CDR3 is TGTGCCAGTAGTACTTCGGAGCGGACCTTAGAGCAGTACTTC.

This rearrangement joins TRBV7-2 to TRBJ2-1; the match to TRBD2 covers 14 bases. The CDR3 covers 18 residues. The germline gives CDR1 SGHTA, CDR2 FQGNSA. The junction had 10 bases not matched to a gene; V was cut back by 5 bases and J by 4 bases. CDR3 coding DNA: TGTGCCAGCAGCCCCCCCGGACTAGCGGGGGGCCCGTACAATGAGCAGTTCTTC. Residues: CASSPPGLAGGPYNEQFF.

The chain joins TRBV7-2 to TRBJ1-5; no firm D call. The CDR3 covers 12 residues. The V gene's germline CDR1 is SGHTA and CDR2 FQGNSA. V dropped 3 bases and J dropped 3 bases, with 3 bases sitting between them. DNA of the CDR3: TGTGCCAGCAGCTTGGTCAATCAGCCCCAGCATTTT. Amino acid sequence: CASSLVNQPQHF. The full variable domain, its missing parts supplied by reference TRBV7-2 and TRBJ1-5, is GAGVSQSPSNKVTEKGKDVELRCDPISGHTALYWYRQSLGQGLEFLIYFQGNSAPDKSGLPSDRFSAERTGGSVSTLTIQRTQQEDSAVYLCASSLVNQPQHFGDGTRLSIL.

The sample holds a few counts of this clone. The chain combines TRBV7-6 with TRBJ1-3; D unclear. Germline assignment: CDR1 SGHVS and CDR2 FNYEAQ. CDR3 length equals 15 residues. With 1 base removed from V and 0 bases from J, the gap between germline ends came to 7 bases. CDR3 loop: CASSLGDTSGNTIYF. The CDR3 nucleotides are TGTGCCAGCAGCTTAGGCGACACCTCTGGAAACACCATATATTTT.

This rearrangement joins TRBV11-2 to TRBJ1-6, with 9 positions matching TRBD1. This CDR3 contains 16 residues. Germline loops: CDR1 SGHAT, CDR2 FQNNGV. The ends lost 6 bases at V and 9 bases at J; junction bases unmatched: 12. This CDR3 is CASRPSSGTGISPLHF. DNA for the CDR3: TGTGCCAGCAGACCCTCCAGTGGGACAGGGATTTCACCCCTCCACTTT.

This clone has just one count. V usage is TRBV4-3 and J usage is TRBJ2-1, with TRBD1 matching 10 bases. Germline V gene data show CDR1 as LGHNA and CDR2 as YSLEER. The CDR3 length is 16 residues. Trimming at V came to 5 bases and at J to 4 bases, leaving 8 bases not matched to a gene. The CDR3 nucleotides are TGCGCCAGCAGCTACCGGGACAGGGGAACGTACAATGAGCAGTTCTTC. This translates into CASSYRDRGTYNEQFF.

Only one count was recorded for this clone. The genes are TRBV5-4 and TRBJ2-2; D is possibly TRBD2 (6 bases). CDR1 is SGHNT and CDR2 is YYREEE in the germline V gene (reference sequence). The V end lost 10 bases, the J end lost 6 bases, and 10 bases lay between the germline ends. This CDR3 is 11 amino acids long. The CDR3, as DNA: TGTGCCGCGGGGCCGGCCGGGGAGCTGTTTTTT. This sequence encodes CAAGPAGELFF.

This chain's CDR3 is CASHGEDSYNEQFF. The CDR3 nucleotides read TGTGCCAGCCACGGAGAGGACTCCTACAATGAGCAGTTCTTC. V usage is TRBV6-5 and J usage is TRBJ2-1, with D hard to call. The germline V gene has CDR1 MNHEY and CDR2 SVGAGI. V was shortened by 8 bases and J by 0 bases, with 11 bases between the two germline ends. CDR3 length: 14 amino acids.